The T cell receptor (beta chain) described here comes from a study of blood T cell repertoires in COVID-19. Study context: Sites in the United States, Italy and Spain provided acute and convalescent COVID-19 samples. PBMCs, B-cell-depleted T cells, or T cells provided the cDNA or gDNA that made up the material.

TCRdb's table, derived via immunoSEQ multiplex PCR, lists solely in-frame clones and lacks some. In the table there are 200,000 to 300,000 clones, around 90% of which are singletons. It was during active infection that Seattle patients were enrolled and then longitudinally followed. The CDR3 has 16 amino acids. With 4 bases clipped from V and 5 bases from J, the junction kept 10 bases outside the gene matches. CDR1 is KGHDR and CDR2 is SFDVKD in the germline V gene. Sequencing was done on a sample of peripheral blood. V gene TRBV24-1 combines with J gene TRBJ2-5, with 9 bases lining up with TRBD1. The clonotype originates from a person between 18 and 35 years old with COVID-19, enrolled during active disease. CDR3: CATSDRGQGVLETQYF. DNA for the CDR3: TGTGCCACCAGTGACCGGGGACAGGGTGTATTGGAGACCCAGTACTTC.